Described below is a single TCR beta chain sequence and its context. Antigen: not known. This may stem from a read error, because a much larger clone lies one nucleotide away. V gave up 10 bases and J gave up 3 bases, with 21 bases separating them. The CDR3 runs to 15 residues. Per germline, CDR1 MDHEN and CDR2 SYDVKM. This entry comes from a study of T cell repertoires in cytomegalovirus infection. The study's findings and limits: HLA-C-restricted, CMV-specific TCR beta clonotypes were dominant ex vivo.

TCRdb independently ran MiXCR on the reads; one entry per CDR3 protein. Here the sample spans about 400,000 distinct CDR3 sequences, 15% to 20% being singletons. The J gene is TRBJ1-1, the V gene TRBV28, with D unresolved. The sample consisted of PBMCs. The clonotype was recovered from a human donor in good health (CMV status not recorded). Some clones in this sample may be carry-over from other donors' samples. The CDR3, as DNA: TGTGCCATCTCAAATCTGGACCGGAGCGACACTGAAGCTTTCTTT. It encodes CAISNLDRSDTEAFF.